This T cell receptor beta chain was documented in a study of cytomegalovirus exposure and HLA in healthy donors. Overall study: An analysis done earlier identified 95 million to 140 million unique TCR beta sequences from 190 million or so T cells.

This cohort consisted of healthy bone marrow donors. A multiplex PCR was run with 60 Vbeta primers and 13 Jbeta primers. This table comes from immunoSEQ multiplex PCR, and its TCRdb copy is limited to in-frame clones, with some not included. The table records about 130,000 clones, over 70% of them present only once. Overall study results and limits: CMV antigen specificity of three CMV-associated chains was confirmed in vitro. In a later analysis, DRB1 alleles had the most associated TCRs; HLA-C alleles the fewest.

For this clone: Its antigen remains unidentified.

The specimen was PBMCs. The receptor was isolated from a woman in her 40s in good health and CMV-seronegative.

The CDR3 is CASSDIIDNNEQFF. DNA for the CDR3: TGTGCCAGCAGTGACATCATAGATAACAATGAGCAGTTCTTC. The chain combines TRBV2 with TRBJ2-1; D call uncertain. V was cut by 3 bases and J by 5 bases, with 11 bases left in between. This CDR3 comprises 14 residues. Germline CDR1 and CDR2: SNHLY and FYNNEI. Complete variable domain (other parts from reference TRBV2 and TRBJ2-1): EPEVTQTPSHQVTQMGQEVILRCVPISNHLYFYWYRQILGQKVEFLVSFYNNEISEKSEIFDDQFSVERPDGSNFTLKIRSTKLEDSAMYFCASSDIIDNNEQFFGPGTRLTVL.